This T cell receptor (beta chain) comes out of a study of control samples from healthy donors and cancer patients. Clones were read by immunoSEQ multiplex PCR, and TCRdb kept only the in-frame ones, dropping some. The data contain more than 30,000 clones, 80% to 90% of them singletons. Germline-derived CDR1 and CDR2 are SGHDT and YYEEEE. V dropped 0 bases and J dropped 4; count of bases not matched to a gene: 6. CDR3 length equals 16 residues. Sequencing input: PBMCs. This clonotype was obtained from a woman aged 60 to 75 with lung cancer. The V gene is TRBV5-6, the J gene TRBJ1-3; 8 bases match TRBD1. The CDR3 DNA follows: TGTGCCAGCAGCTTGGGGACCGGGACAGGAGGAAACACCATATATTTT. It is translated as CASSLGTGTGGNTIYF.